Listed below are T cell receptor beta chains from one sample, sequenced in a study of T cells in Graves' hyperthyroidism and ophthalmopathy. TCRdb itself ran the multiplex PCR reads through MiXCR, one entry per CDR3 protein. Of fewer than 550,000 distinct CDR3 sequences in the sample, around 22% are singletons; the top ten hold roughly 10%. The sample comprised blood. All receptors derive from a woman aged 25 to 39 with Graves' ophthalmopathy. CDR3s include the opening cysteine and the closing phenylalanine or tryptophan. A D gene is named only where the DNA matches it firmly. Only some rows state a clone size, as once, few, many or a class for expanded clones.

CASSYSDRSGNTIYF,TGTGCCAGCAGTTACTCAGACAGGTCCGGAAACACCATATATTTT,.,TRBV6-5,15,.,TRBJ1-3
CSANEASVTGELFF,TGCAGTGCTAACGAAGCTTCAGTCACCGGGGAGCTGTTTTTT,.,TRBV20-1,14,.,TRBJ2-2
CASSAVTNTEAFF,TGTGCCAGCAGCGCCGTCACGAACACTGAAGCTTTCTTT,.,TRBV6-1,13,.,TRBJ1-1
CASSQVGGMNTEAFF,TGTGCCAGCAGCCAAGTAGGCGGTATGAACACTGAAGCTTTCTTT,.,TRBV4-2,15,.,TRBJ1-1
CASTLFHGAAGNTIYF,TGTGCCAGCACTCTATTCCACGGGGCAGCCGGAAACACCATATATTTT,few,TRBV12-3/TRBV12-4,16,.,TRBJ1-3
CATSGTSYTQYF,TGTGCCACCTCCGGGACTAGCTACACCCAGTACTTC,many,TRBV7-2,12,TRBD2,TRBJ2-5
CASSLWLAGATDTQYF,TGTGCCAGCAGTTTATGGCTAGCGGGGGCGACAGATACGCAGTATTTT,many,TRBV28,16,TRBD2,TRBJ2-3
CAISDRGWTYGYTF,TGTGCCATCTCAGACAGGGGGTGGACCTATGGCTACACCTTC,many,TRBV6-4,14,TRBD1,TRBJ1-2
CSAAMNTEAFF,TGCAGCGCTGCGATGAACACTGAAGCTTTCTTT,.,TRBV29-1,11,.,TRBJ1-1
CASSPVTSNQPQHF,TGTGCCAGCAGTCCAGTGACTAGCAATCAGCCCCAGCATTTT,many,TRBV12-3/TRBV12-4,14,.,TRBJ1-5
CATSANDRAYGYTF,TGTGCCACCAGCGCAAACGACAGGGCTTACGGCTACACCTTC,many,TRBV15,14,TRBD1,TRBJ1-2
CATPTGTGNYGYTF,TGTGCTACGCCGACCGGGACAGGGAACTATGGCTACACCTTC,many,TRBV6-1,14,TRBD1,TRBJ1-2
CASSWDRGNEQYF,TGTGCCAGCAGTTGGGACAGGGGGAACGAGCAGTACTTC,many,TRBV6-5,13,TRBD1,TRBJ2-7
CASSLAYDGASEQYF,TGTGCCAGCAGCTTAGCTTATGACGGGGCGAGTGAGCAGTACTTC,.,TRBV7-2,15,.,TRBJ2-7
CSVAGINLGPGNTIYF,TGCAGCGTGGCCGGGATTAATTTGGGTCCTGGAAACACCATATATTTT,.,TRBV29-1,16,.,TRBJ1-3
CASSLESKGETQYF,TGTGCCAGCAGCTTAGAGTCAAAAGGGGAGACCCAGTACTTC,.,TRBV11-1,14,.,TRBJ2-5
CASSLGLGGYTF,TGTGCCAGCAGTCTGGGCCTGGGTGGCTACACCTTC,many,TRBV7-9,12,.,TRBJ1-2
CSAVPGQGIYEQYF,TGCAGTGCGGTACCGGGACAGGGTATTTACGAGCAGTACTTC,many,TRBV20-1,14,TRBD1,TRBJ2-7
CATSVKETQYF,TGTGCCACCAGTGTTAAGGAGACCCAGTACTTC,many,TRBV24-1,11,.,TRBJ2-5
CASSGTGTSGGAYEQYF,TGTGCCAGCAGCGGAACCGGGACTAGCGGGGGGGCCTACGAGCAGTACTTC,.,TRBV9,17,TRBD2,TRBJ2-7
CASSPGGMSTEAFF,TGTGCCAGCAGCCCTGGGGGGATGAGCACTGAAGCTTTCTTT,.,TRBV28,14,.,TRBJ1-1
CASSQGSRAPEAFF,TGCGCCAGCAGCCAAGGCAGCAGGGCCCCTGAAGCTTTCTTT,many,TRBV4-1,14,.,TRBJ1-1
CASGKGAVETQYF,TGTGCCAGCGGGAAGGGGGCGGTAGAGACCCAGTACTTC,.,TRBV6-1,13,TRBD1,TRBJ2-5
CASRASQETQYF,TGTGCCAGCAGGGCGTCCCAAGAGACCCAGTACTTC,many,TRBV12-3/TRBV12-4,12,.,TRBJ2-5
CASSYGADKGNTIYF,TGTGCCAGCAGTTACGGGGCAGACAAGGGAAACACCATATATTTT,.,TRBV6-5,15,.,TRBJ1-3
CSARVETGEWGYGYTF,TGCAGTGCTAGAGTGGAGACAGGGGAGTGGGGCTATGGCTACACCTTC,few,TRBV20-1,16,TRBD1,TRBJ1-2
CAWSVISPSYEQYF,TGTGCCTGGAGTGTAATCAGTCCTTCCTACGAGCAGTACTTC,many,TRBV30,14,.,TRBJ2-7
CASSGTITEAFF,TGTGCCAGCAGTGGGACTATAACTGAAGCTTTCTTT,.,TRBV2,12,.,TRBJ1-1
CASSLGLAEEQFF,TGTGCCAGCAGCTTAGGGCTGGCCGAGGAGCAGTTCTTC,.,TRBV11-2,13,.,TRBJ2-1
CASIPGQGFLRGGELFF,TGTGCCAGCATTCCGGGACAGGGCTTTTTGCGTGGCGGGGAGCTGTTTTTT,.,TRBV6-2/TRBV6-3,17,TRBD1,TRBJ2-2
CASSSRDDLSSGANVLTF,TGTGCCAGCAGCTCCCGGGATGATTTAAGCTCTGGGGCCAACGTCCTGACTTTC,.,TRBV11-1,18,.,TRBJ2-6
CASSFDNSYEQYF,TGTGCCAGCAGCTTCGACAACTCCTACGAGCAGTACTTC,many,TRBV7-3,13,.,TRBJ2-7
CAISGGKETQYF,TGTGCCATCAGTGGAGGGAAAGAGACCCAGTACTTC,.,TRBV10-3,12,.,TRBJ2-5
CASSIQGQNYGYTF,TGTGCCAGTAGTATACAGGGGCAGAACTATGGCTACACCTTC,many,TRBV19,14,.,TRBJ1-2
CASSESVTEAFF,TGTGCCAGCAGTGAGTCGGTCACTGAAGCTTTCTTT,many,TRBV6-1,12,.,TRBJ1-1
CAISESNRDAGELFF,TGTGCCATCAGTGAGTCCAACAGGGATGCCGGGGAGCTGTTTTTT,few,TRBV10-3,15,.,TRBJ2-2
CASSQIQGVRNGYTF,TGTGCCAGCAGTCAAATACAGGGTGTGAGGAATGGCTACACCTTC,many,TRBV6-2/TRBV6-3,15,.,TRBJ1-2
CASSSSPGTLETQYF,.,.,TRBV6-5,15,.,TRBJ2-5
CASSKWGALDYEQYF,TGTGCCAGCAGCAAGTGGGGAGCCCTAGATTACGAGCAGTACTTC,many,TRBV25-1,15,.,TRBJ2-7
CASTRYSGGVQETQYF,TGCGCCAGCACCCGGTATAGCGGGGGGGTACAAGAGACCCAGTACTTC,few,TRBV5-1,16,TRBD2,TRBJ2-5
CSARGPKGETQYF,TGCAGTGCTAGAGGTCCCAAGGGGGAGACCCAGTACTTC,few,TRBV20-1,13,.,TRBJ2-5
CSASYGGGPRETQYF,TGCAGTGCTAGTTACGGGGGGGGGCCGCGAGAGACCCAGTACTTC,many,TRBV20-1,15,TRBD2,TRBJ2-5
CATSRGGLGNYEQYF,TGTGCCACCAGCAGGGGGGGACTGGGGAACTACGAGCAGTACTTC,many,TRBV15,15,.,TRBJ2-7
CASSRQRDTGELFF,TGTGCCAGCTCCCGGCAGAGGGACACCGGGGAGCTGTTTTTT,many,TRBV27,14,.,TRBJ2-2
CASSYSTESYGYTF,TGTGCCAGCAGTTACTCGACAGAATCCTATGGCTACACCTTC,many,TRBV6-5,14,.,TRBJ1-2
CASSRSLLAGGFYEQYF,TGCGCCAGCAGCCGAAGTCTACTAGCGGGGGGTTTCTACGAGCAGTACTTC,few,TRBV4-3,17,TRBD2,TRBJ2-7
CSHFLKGRVGGYTF,TGCAGCCACTTTCTAAAGGGGCGAGTTGGTGGCTACACCTTC,.,TRBV20-1,14,.,TRBJ1-2
CASVGQQNTEAFF,TGTGCCAGTGTGGGACAGCAGAACACTGAAGCTTTCTTT,many,TRBV28,13,TRBD1,TRBJ1-1
CASSEGAPNQPQHF,TGCGCCAGCAGCGAGGGAGCCCCCAATCAGCCCCAGCATTTT,many,TRBV5-1,14,.,TRBJ1-5
CASSIAIFRGAGNTIYF,TGTGCCAGCAGCATTGCCATCTTCAGAGGGGCCGGAAACACCATATATTTT,many,TRBV13,17,.,TRBJ1-3
CASSYSMTGNYGYTF,TGTGCCAGCAGTTACTCTATGACAGGAAACTATGGCTACACCTTC,many,TRBV6-5,15,.,TRBJ1-2
CASRDLAGGNTGELFF,TGTGCCAGCAGGGATCTCGCGGGGGGGAACACCGGGGAGCTGTTTTTT,many,TRBV12-3/TRBV12-4,16,TRBD2,TRBJ2-2